The clone carrying this T cell receptor beta chain has only a few counts. As yet, its antigen is unknown. This specimen comes from a study of beta chain features in type 1 diabetes. Stem cell-like memory, regulatory, central memory and naive CD4+ cells were sorted via CD45RO/CCR7/CD25/CD127/CD95/CD27. The trim removed 4 bases at V and 5 bases at J, leaving 5 bases unmatched. CDR1 and CDR2 (germline): MGHDK, SYGVNS. This CDR3 is 14 amino acids long. Expressed TCRB transcripts got sequenced, as all isolated RNA was reverse transcribed. The repertoire was sequenced with immunoSEQ multiplex PCR; TCRdb's copy has only in-frame clones and lacks some. The top ten clones hold 0.017% of a sample with 250,000 to 300,000 clones, roughly 13% of them seen once. Study observations and caveats: Naive, central memory and Treg TCRB repertoires appeared more alike in patients than in healthy donors. Shortening of TCRB CDR3s, moderate but significant, appeared in all four CD4+ subsets of Type 1 diabetes patients.

This rearrangement joins TRBV25-1 to TRBJ2-3, with 8 bases fitting TRBD2. The clonotype originates from a man aged 25-45 years with type 1 diabetes. Sequencing was performed on naive CD4+ T cells from blood. CDR3 DNA: TGTGCCAGCAGTGTCACGCTAGCGGGAGATACGCAGTATTTT. Protein product: CASSVTLAGDTQYF. The full variable domain, its missing parts supplied by reference TRBV25-1 and TRBJ2-3, is EADIYQTPRYLVIGTGKKITLECSQTMGHDKMYWYQQDPGMELHLIHYSYGVNSTEKGDLSSESTVSRIRTEHFPLTLESARPSHTSQYLCASSVTLAGDTQYFGPGTRLTVL.